The clone carrying this T cell receptor (beta chain) was observed once. These data originate in a study of OX40 agonist ivuxolimab in advanced cancers. Study background: Three patients showed partial responses: one hepatocellular carcinoma and two cutaneous melanoma cases.

CDR3 length equals 11 residues. The germline V gene encodes CDR1 MNHEY and CDR2 SMNVEV (reference sequence). Trimming cost V 8 bases and J 6 bases; bases outside gene matches: 3. The protocol was immunoSEQ multiplex PCR, while the TCRdb copy is restricted to in-frame clones and leaves out a portion. In the table there are about 72,000 clones, roughly 80% of which are singletons. V is TRBV27 and J is TRBJ1-1; TRBD1 matches at 7 bases. The sample in question was CD4+ or CD8+ T cells sorted from blood, obtained in a trial of the OX40 agonist ivuxolimab. The clonotype originates from an adult with an advanced solid tumor such as melanoma, head and neck, liver or kidney cancer. The CDR3 spells CASHRGAEAFF. As DNA, the CDR3 is TGTGCCAGCCACAGGGGAGCTGAAGCTTTCTTT.